The 14 T cell receptor beta chains in this list originate from one sample, sequenced in a study of monozygotic twins with inflammatory bowel disease (dated by TCRdb to the late 2010s). Receptors were amplified or captured by 5' RACE. TCRdb shows the sequencer as Illumina HiSeq 2500. The reads went through TCRdb reprocessing, and each CDR3 protein sequence gets one entry with no DNA. The table for this sample shows under 200,000 distinct CDR3 sequences. The top ten hold approximately 3% of the sample. The sequenced sample was blood. The receptors here all came from a human donor with ulcerative colitis or Crohn's disease, or a healthy co-twin of an affected twin (not recorded which).

The chain is built from TRBV7-9 and TRBJ2-5; absent DNA, TCRdb's TRBD1 call cannot be checked. The CDR3 consists of 14 residues. Germline values: CDR1 SEHNR, CDR2 FQNEAQ (reference sequence). The CDR3 sequence: CASSYGTGQETQYF. The whole variable domain, remainder taken from reference TRBV7-9 and TRBJ2-5, is DTGVSQNPRHKITKRGQNVTFRCDPISEHNRLYWYRQTLGQGPEFLTYFQNEAQLEKSRLLSDRFSAERPKGSFSTLEIQRTEQGDSAMYLCASSYGTGQETQYFGPGTRLLVL.

The CDR3 loop is CATSKTVGPNTEAFF. The chain employs TRBV15 and TRBJ1-1. Germline V lookup: CDR1 LNHNV, CDR2 YYDKDF (reference sequence). The CDR3 runs 15 residues.

The chain combines TRBV7-2 with TRBJ2-5. Germline V CDR1 and CDR2: SGHTA, FQGNSA. CDR3 length equals 14 residues. The CDR3 sequence: CASSSYGSQETQYF.

V and J are TRBV7-8 and TRBJ2-1; TCRdb's D gene call, TRBD1, goes unchecked for lack of DNA. Germline V lookup: CDR1 SGHVS, CDR2 FQNEAQ. The CDR3 is 17 residues long. The CDR3 sequence is CASSSSISNPRNNEQFF.

The J gene is TRBJ2-2, the V gene TRBV6-1; TCRdb names TRBD1, which stays unverified in the absence of DNA. The CDR3 is 15 residues long. In germline, CDR1 is MNHNS, CDR2 SASEGT. The CDR3 is CASSTGTLNTGELFF.

The chain carries TRBV7-3 and TRBJ2-7; TCRdb names TRBD1, which stays unverified in the absence of DNA. This CDR3 comprises 14 residues. From germline, CDR1 is SGHTA and CDR2 FQGTGA. The CDR3 loop is CASSRTGMTHEQYF.

V and J are TRBV19 and TRBJ1-5. CDR1 is LNHDA and CDR2 is SQIVND in the germline V gene (reference sequence). CDR3 size: 16 residues. The CDR3: CASKLFEGSPNQPQHF.

The chain couples TRBV9 to TRBJ2-7; TCRdb proposes TRBD2, but this gene call is untestable without DNA. Germline CDR1 is SGDLS and CDR2 is YYNGEE. CDR3 length equals 15 residues. This chain's CDR3 is CASRWAGPYSYEQYF.

The chain joins TRBV20-1 to TRBJ2-1; TCRdb indicates TRBD2, and absent DNA this call remains unverified. The germline V gene has CDR1 DFQATT and CDR2 SNEGSKA (reference sequence). This CDR3 is built from 13 residues. The chain's CDR3 is CSARTSAVNEQFF.

This chain links TRBV28 with TRBJ2-1. Germline-derived CDR1 and CDR2 are MDHEN and SYDVKM. CDR3 length: 14 amino acids. CDR3 in amino acids: CASRWRGSYNEQFF.

The chain carries TRBV12-3 or TRBV12-4 and TRBJ2-7; TCRdb reports TRBD2, a call that lacks DNA to check it against. The CDR3 contains 17 residues. CDR3 amino acids: CASSSVTTGLRLDEQYF.

The chain carries TRBV11-2 and TRBJ2-7; TCRdb's D call of TRBD2 is untestable without DNA. The germline CDR1 and CDR2 sequences are SGHAT and FQNNGV. CDR3 length: 15 amino acids. CDR3 region: CASSRLAGDLYEQYF.

The chain carries TRBV9 and TRBJ1-5; there is no DNA to check the TCRdb D call of TRBD1. There are 14 residues in the CDR3. CDR1 and CDR2 (germline): SGDLS, YYNGEE. This CDR3 is CASSAWDRDQPQHF.

This chain joins TRBV5-1 and TRBJ2-7. Germline CDR1 is SGHRS and CDR2 is YFSETQ. This CDR3 region has 14 residues. Here the CDR3 reads CASSLPDRVYEQYF.